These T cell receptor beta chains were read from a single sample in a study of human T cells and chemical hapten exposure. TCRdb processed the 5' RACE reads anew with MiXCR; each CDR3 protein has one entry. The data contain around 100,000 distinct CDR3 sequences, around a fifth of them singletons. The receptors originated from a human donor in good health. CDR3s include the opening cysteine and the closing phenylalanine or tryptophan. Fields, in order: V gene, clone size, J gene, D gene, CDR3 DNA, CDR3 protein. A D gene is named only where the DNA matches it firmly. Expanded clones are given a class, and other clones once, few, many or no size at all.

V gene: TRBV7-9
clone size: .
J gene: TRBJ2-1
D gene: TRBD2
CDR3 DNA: TGTGCCAGCAGCTTAGGTAGCGGGAGGGCAAGTGAGCAGTTCTTC
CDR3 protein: CASSLGSGRASEQFF

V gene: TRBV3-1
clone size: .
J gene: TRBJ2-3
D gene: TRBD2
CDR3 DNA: TGTGCCAGCAGCCGACTAGCGGGAGGGCCATTAGATACGCAGTATTTT
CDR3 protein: CASSRLAGGPLDTQYF

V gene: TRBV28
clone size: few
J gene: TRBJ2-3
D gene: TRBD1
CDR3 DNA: TGTGCCAGCATCACAATCCCGGGACAGGGGGCAGATACGCAGTATTTT
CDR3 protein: CASITIPGQGADTQYF

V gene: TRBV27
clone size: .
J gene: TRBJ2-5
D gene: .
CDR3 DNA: TGTGCCAGCAGTCCCTTAGCGTCTGAGACCCAGTACTTC
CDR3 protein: CASSPLASETQYF

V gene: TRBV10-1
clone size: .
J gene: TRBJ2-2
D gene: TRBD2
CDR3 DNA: TGCGCCAGCAGTGGAAGACTAGCGGGAGAGGCGAACACCGGGGAGCTGTTTTTT
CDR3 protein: CASSGRLAGEANTGELFF

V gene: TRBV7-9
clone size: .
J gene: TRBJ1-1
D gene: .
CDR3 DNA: TGTGCCAGCAGCTTAGCGACAGGCCATAATGAAGCTTTCTTT
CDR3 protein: CASSLATGHNEAFF

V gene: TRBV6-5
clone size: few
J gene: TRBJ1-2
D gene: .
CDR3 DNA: TGTGCCAGCAGGAGGGACGGCTATGGCTACACCTTC
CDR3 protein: CASRRDGYGYTF

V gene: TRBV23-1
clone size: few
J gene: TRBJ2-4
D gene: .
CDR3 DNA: TGCGCCAGCAGTCAATCTTTAGGACTAGCCAAAAACATTCAGTACTTC
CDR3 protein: CASSQSLGLAKNIQYF

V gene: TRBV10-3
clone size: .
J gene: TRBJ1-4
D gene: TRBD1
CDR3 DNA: TGTGCCATCCGCAGGGGGGAAGATGAAAAACTGTTTTTT
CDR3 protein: CAIRRGEDEKLFF

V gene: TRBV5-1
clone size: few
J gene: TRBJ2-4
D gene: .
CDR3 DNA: TGCGCCAGCAGACCACGTAGCGGTCTGGCCAAAAACATTCAGTACTTC
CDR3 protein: CASRPRSGLAKNIQYF

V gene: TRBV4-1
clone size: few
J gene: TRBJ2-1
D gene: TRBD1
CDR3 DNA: TGCGCCAGCAGCCATCGAGGGGGCCTCTCCTACAATGAGCAGTTCTTC
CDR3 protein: CASSHRGGLSYNEQFF

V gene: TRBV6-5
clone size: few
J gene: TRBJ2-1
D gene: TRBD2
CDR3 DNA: TGTGCCAGCAGTTACGACCGGGGAAGCGGGAGGATGTACAATGAGCAGTTCTTC
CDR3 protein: CASSYDRGSGRMYNEQFF

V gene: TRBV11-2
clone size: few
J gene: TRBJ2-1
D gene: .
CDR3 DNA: TGTGCCAGCAGCAAAAGTACAAATGAGCAGTTCTTC
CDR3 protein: CASSKSTNEQFF

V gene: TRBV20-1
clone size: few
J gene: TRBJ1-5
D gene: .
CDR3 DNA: TGCAGTGCTAGAGTGTCAAATCAGCCCCAGCATTTT
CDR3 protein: CSARVSNQPQHF

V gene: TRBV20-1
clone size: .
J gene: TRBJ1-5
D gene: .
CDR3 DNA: TGCAGTGCTAGAGAAAATGGGCAGCTTTATCAGCCCCAGCATTTT
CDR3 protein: CSARENGQLYQPQHF

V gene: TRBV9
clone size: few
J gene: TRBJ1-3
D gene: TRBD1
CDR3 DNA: TGTGCCAGCAGCGAGGGAGGGGACAGGGGAAACACCATATATTTT
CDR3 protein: CASSEGGDRGNTIYF

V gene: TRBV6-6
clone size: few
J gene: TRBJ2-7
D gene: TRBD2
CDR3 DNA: TGTGCCAGCAGTTTCACTAGCGGGAACGAGCAGTACTTC
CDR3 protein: CASSFTSGNEQYF

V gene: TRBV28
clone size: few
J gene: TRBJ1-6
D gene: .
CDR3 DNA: TGTGCCAGCAGTTTCCCACCAAGGCGTTCACCCCTCCACTTT
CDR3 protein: CASSFPPRRSPLHF

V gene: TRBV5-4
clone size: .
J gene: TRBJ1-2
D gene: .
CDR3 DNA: TGTGCCAGCAGCTTGCCAGGGGAGGACTATGGCTACACCTTC
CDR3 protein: CASSLPGEDYGYTF

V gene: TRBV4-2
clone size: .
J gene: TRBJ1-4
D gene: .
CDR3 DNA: TGTGCCAGCAGCCCGTTTTCAGGGGCAGATGAAAAACTGTTTTTT
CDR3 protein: CASSPFSGADEKLFF

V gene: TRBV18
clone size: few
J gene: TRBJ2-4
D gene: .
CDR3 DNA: TGTGCCAGCTCACCACCTGCGAAGGGAATTCAGTACTTC
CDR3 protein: CASSPPAKGIQYF

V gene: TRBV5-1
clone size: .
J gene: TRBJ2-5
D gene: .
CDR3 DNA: TGCGCCAGCAGCTTGGTGGGGGAGACCCAGTACTTC
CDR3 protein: CASSLVGETQYF

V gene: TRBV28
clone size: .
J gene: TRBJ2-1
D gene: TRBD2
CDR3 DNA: TGTGCCAGCAGCTCCGGGACTAGCGGGAGTTTAGGTGAGCAGTTCTTC
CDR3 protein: CASSSGTSGSLGEQFF

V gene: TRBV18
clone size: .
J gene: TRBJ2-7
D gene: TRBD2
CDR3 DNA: TGTGCCAGCTCACCCGGACTAGCGGTGATGTCTTACGAGCAGTACTTC
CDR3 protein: CASSPGLAVMSYEQYF

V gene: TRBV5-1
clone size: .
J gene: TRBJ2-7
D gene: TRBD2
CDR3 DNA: TGCGCCAGCAGCTTCCGGACTAGCGGGAGAACCCCCGAGCAGTACTTC
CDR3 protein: CASSFRTSGRTPEQYF

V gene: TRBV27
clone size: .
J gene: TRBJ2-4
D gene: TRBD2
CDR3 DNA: TGTGCCAGCAGACGGACTAGCGGGTCCAAAAACATTCAGTACTTC
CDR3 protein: CASRRTSGSKNIQYF

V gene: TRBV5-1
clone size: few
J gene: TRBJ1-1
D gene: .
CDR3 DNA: TGCGCCAGCCAAGTGGCCGGGAACACTGAAGCTTTCTTT
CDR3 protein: CASQVAGNTEAFF

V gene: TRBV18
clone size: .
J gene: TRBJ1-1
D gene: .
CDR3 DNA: TGTGCCAGCTCACCACCCCCGAACACTGAAGCTTTCTTT
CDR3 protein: CASSPPPNTEAFF

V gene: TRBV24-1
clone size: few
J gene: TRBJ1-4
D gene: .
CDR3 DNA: TGTGCCACCAGTCACCCAACGGTTGAAAAACTGTTTTTT
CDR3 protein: CATSHPTVEKLFF